The T cell receptor (beta chain) under discussion was sequenced for a study of cytomegalovirus exposure and HLA in healthy donors. Primers for the PCR totalled 60 Vbeta and 13 Jbeta. The data were produced by immunoSEQ multiplex PCR, yet TCRdb's version contains in-frame clones alone and is incomplete. The top ten hold 1.5% to 2% of the sample, which has approximately 100,000 clones, roughly 74% seen once. Broader study findings: Some segments of the V type, notably TRBV6-2 and TRBV6-3, were excluded as indistinguishable. V- and J-gene trimming in TCR beta was tied to a missense DCLRE1C variant by an analysis performed later.

Looked up from germline, CDR1 is SGHDT and CDR2 is YYEEEE. The CDR3 length is 14 residues. Trimming pared 1 base from V and 4 bases from J, leaving 9 bases between. Note on this clone: Its antigen is not known.

The chain has TRBV5-6 and TRBJ1-5; tentatively, D is TRBD1 (5 bases). The sample was PBMCs. The source of this sequence is a woman aged 40 to 50 in good health and CMV-seronegative. In nucleotides, the CDR3 is TGTGCCAGCAGCTTGTTAGGGGTTAATCAGCCCCAGCATTTT. This sequence encodes CASSLLGVNQPQHF. Variable domain in full (rest from reference TRBV5-6 and TRBJ1-5): DAGVTQSPTHLIKTRGQQVTLRCSPKSGHDTVSWYQQALGQGPQFIFQYYEEEERQRGNFPDRFSGHQFPNYSSELNVNALLLGDSALYLCASSLLGVNQPQHFGDGTRLSIL.